This TCR beta chain was identified during a study of T cell repertoires in cytomegalovirus infection. This clonotype was observed a few times. Its antigen is unidentified. TCRdb redid the calling of the reads with MiXCR, one entry per CDR3 protein. The data contain some 700,000 distinct CDR3 sequences, 30% to 35% of them singletons. The germline gives CDR1 SGHTA, CDR2 FQGNSA. The CDR3 totals 15 residues. The ends were cut back, 5 bases at V and 7 bases at J, with 17 bases in the middle. The chain combines TRBV7-2 with TRBJ1-4; possible D gene TRBD1, 5 bases. The sequence came from a human donor in good health (CMV status not recorded). Some clones in this sample may be carry-over from other donors' samples. The sample here was cultured PBMCs, taken from culture after CMV antigen stimulation. This CDR3 is CASSIQGSAFEKLFF. CDR3 DNA sequence: TGTGCCAGCAGCATTCAGGGCTCGGCGTTTGAAAAACTGTTTTTT.